The clone carrying this TCR beta chain appeared a few times. What it binds is unknown. The V and J ends lost 0 bases and 5 bases respectively, with 10 bases between them. In germline, CDR1 is LGHNA, CDR2 YNFKEQ. CDR3 length: 14 residues. Every isolated RNA sample was fully reverse transcribed, so sequencing captured expressed TCRB transcripts. Measured with immunoSEQ multiplex PCR; TCRdb has only the in-frame clones, and not every one. The sample carries some 660,000 clones, roughly 13% recorded once. The data stem from a study of beta chain features in type 1 diabetes. Study-level points and caveats: Shortening that was moderate but significant affected the TCRB CDR3s of Type 1 diabetes patients in all four CD4+ subsets. PCR might show a preference for shorter templates, equally across patients and controls.

The specimen was naive CD4+ T cells from blood. The chain combines TRBV4-2 with TRBJ1-2; a possible D gene is TRBD1 (5 bases). The receptor was derived from a man between 18 and 35 years old with type 1 diabetes. CDR3 protein: CASSQDGGSYGYTF. Written as DNA, the CDR3 is TGTGCCAGCAGCCAAGATGGGGGATCTTATGGCTACACCTTC.